These 24 T cell receptor beta chains originate from one sample sequenced in a study of T cells in Graves' hyperthyroidism and ophthalmopathy. TCR beta CDR3 sequences were amplified from RNA transcripts. When the TCR CDR3 underwent first-round RT-PCR, the HTBI primer set was used. One entry per CDR3 protein, called by TCRdb with MiXCR from the multiplex PCR reads. The sample shows roughly 600,000 distinct CDR3 sequences, around 15% of them seen only once. The material sequenced was blood. Receptors were obtained from a woman in her 50s with Graves' ophthalmopathy.

This clonotype was observed at least ten times. This chain uses TRBV18 with TRBJ1-1; D possibly corresponds to TRBD1 (5 bases). With 3 bases removed from V and 0 bases from J, the gap between germline ends came to 8 bases. The CDR3 consists of 14 residues. Germline loops: CDR1 KGHSH, CDR2 LQKENI. DNA for the CDR3: TGTGCCAGCTCACCGACAGAGATGAACACTGAAGCTTTCTTT. It yields the protein CASSPTEMNTEAFF.

This clonotype was picked up a small number of times. The genes are TRBV6-2 or TRBV6-3 and TRBJ2-1, with TRBD2 matching 7 bases. This CDR3 has 13 amino acids. After removal of 7 bases from V and 5 bases from J, the junction contained 5 bases not matched to a gene. Germline CDR1 is MNHEY and CDR2 is SVGEGT. The CDR3 nucleotides are TGTGCCAGCACGACTAGCCCTAACAATGAGCAGTTCTTC. It yields the protein CASTTSPNNEQFF.

The rearrangement joins TRBV20-1 to TRBJ2-1; a weak D match, TRBD2 (5 bases). The germline V gene encodes CDR1 DFQATT and CDR2 SNEGSKA (reference sequence). The V end lost 1 base, the J end lost 5 bases, and 15 bases lay between the germline ends. This CDR3 comprises 15 residues. This chain's CDR3 is CSARGVYSGNNEQFF. The CDR3 bases are TGCAGTGCTAGAGGGGTTTACAGCGGAAACAATGAGCAGTTCTTC.

This clonotype was observed many times. J is TRBJ2-4 and V is TRBV3-1; no firm D call. This CDR3 has 13 amino acids. Germline V CDR1 and CDR2: LGHDT, YNNKEL (reference sequence). V lost 8 bases and J 0 bases, leaving 8 bases between the germline ends. This CDR3 is CASGYPAKNIQYF. The DNA of the CDR3 is TGTGCCAGCGGTTATCCAGCCAAAAACATTCAGTACTTC.

This clonotype was counted a few times. CDR3 in DNA: TGCGCCAGCAGCCAAGCGCGAGAAAACTATGGCTACACCTTC. Its protein product is CASSQARENYGYTF. The chain has TRBV4-3 and TRBJ1-2; no clear D. This CDR3 has 14 residues. Trimming removed 1 base at V and 2 bases at J, with 8 bases between. Germline-derived CDR1 and CDR2 are LGHNA and YSLEER.

This clonotype was recorded at least ten times. The chain has TRBV20-1 and TRBJ2-5; D remains unclear. The CDR3 loop spans 13 amino acids. Trimming left V 0 bases short and J 4 bases short, with 9 bases between. The germline V gene has CDR1 DFQATT and CDR2 SNEGSKA (reference sequence). CDR3 loop: CSARDWVIETQYF. The DNA for the CDR3 is TGCAGTGCTAGAGATTGGGTTATAGAGACCCAGTACTTC.

This chain connects TRBV7-2 to TRBJ1-5; D is possibly TRBD1 (5 bases). Germline V gene lookup returns CDR1 SGHTA and CDR2 FQGNSA. V lost 4 bases to trimming and J lost 5 bases, with 15 bases between them. This CDR3 spans 15 amino acids. CDR3: CASSSHSGGYQPQHF. In nucleotides, the CDR3 is TGTGCCAGCAGCTCCCATTCGGGGGGATATCAGCCCCAGCATTTT.

Ten or more counts support this clonotype. V usage is TRBV27 and J usage is TRBJ2-3; the D is unclear. V dropped 8 bases and J dropped 4 bases, with 16 bases sitting between them. CDR3 length: 14 residues. CDR1 is MNHEY, CDR2 SMNVEV, per germline (reference sequence). CDR3 DNA sequence: TGTGCCAGCCTACCGGACCCGCTAGCAGATACGCAGTATTTT. Protein: CASLPDPLADTQYF.

This clonotype was seen more than once but under ten times. The V and J genes are TRBV14 and TRBJ2-3; D not resolved. CDR1 is SGHDN and CDR2 is FVKESK in the germline V gene. The CDR3 contains 15 residues. Trimming stripped 0 bases from V and 4 bases from J, with 11 bases between. CDR3 region: CASSQDIRTSDTQYF. Written as DNA, the CDR3 is TGTGCCAGCAGCCAAGATATTCGGACCTCAGATACGCAGTATTTT.

The sample holds many counts of this clonotype. The rearrangement links TRBV27 to TRBJ2-7; D remains unclear. Germline V lookup: CDR1 MNHEY, CDR2 SMNVEV (reference sequence). The V end lost 6 bases, the J end lost 4 bases, and 13 bases lay between the germline ends. This CDR3 region has 13 residues. In DNA form, the CDR3 reads TGTGCCAGCAGCTCCATTGTGGATTACGAGCAGTACTTC. Residues: CASSSIVDYEQYF.

The DNA of the CDR3 is TGTGCCAGTACTACACGGCTCGCAGATACGCAGTATTTT. Translating gives CASTTRLADTQYF. The rearrangement uses TRBV19 and TRBJ2-3; D uncertain. Germline lookup yields CDR1 LNHDA and CDR2 SQIVND (reference sequence). The CDR3 has 13 residues. The ends were cut back, 7 bases at V and 4 bases at J, with 12 bases in the middle. Full variable domain (outside the CDR3, taken from reference TRBV19 and TRBJ2-3): DGGITQSPKYLFRKEGQNVTLSCEQNLNHDAMYWYRQDPGQGLRLIYYSQIVNDFQKGDIAEGYSVSREKKESFPLTVTSAQKNPTAFYLCASTTRLADTQYFGPGTRLTVL.

This clonotype was seen a few times. The chain employs TRBV30 and TRBJ2-6; D gene unclear. Trimming cost V 2 bases and J 0 bases, with 2 bases left between them. Germline CDR1 reads GTSNPN; CDR2 reads SVGIG (reference sequence). CDR3 length: 13 amino acids. CDR3: CAWSSSGANVLTF. The CDR3 DNA is TGTGCCTGGAGTTCCTCTGGGGCCAACGTCCTGACTTTC.

This clonotype has a count of ten or more. The chain uses TRBV5-1 and TRBJ1-1, with D unclear. Trimming stripped 4 bases from V and 11 bases from J, with 21 bases between. Germline assignment: CDR1 SGHRS and CDR2 YFSETQ. CDR3 length: 14 residues. CDR3 in amino acids: CASSPTAPNLLAFF. The DNA for the CDR3 is TGCGCCAGCAGCCCTACGGCGCCCAACTTGCTCGCTTTCTTT. Full variable domain (outside the CDR3, taken from reference TRBV5-1 and TRBJ1-1): KAGVTQTPRYLIKTRGQQVTLSCSPISGHRSVSWYQQTPGQGLQFLFEYFSETQRNKGNFPGRFSGRQFSNSRSEMNVSTLELGDSALYLCASSPTAPNLLAFFGQGTRLTVV.

Many counts were recorded for this clonotype. This chain connects TRBV7-8 to TRBJ2-3, with 8 bases identical to TRBD2. CDR1 and CDR2 (germline): SGHVS, FQNEAQ. V shed 7 bases and J 0 bases; nucleotides not matched to a gene: 6. CDR3 size: 15 residues. CDR3: CASTRGRLSTDTQYF. The CDR3, as DNA: TGTGCCAGCACCCGCGGGAGGTTAAGCACAGATACGCAGTATTTT. Full variable domain (rest looked up from reference TRBV7-8 and TRBJ2-3): GAGVSQSPRYKVAKRGQDVALRCDPISGHVSLFWYQQALGQGPEFLTYFQNEAQLDKSGLPSDRFFAERPEGSVSTLKIQRTQQEDSAVYLCASTRGRLSTDTQYFGPGTRLTVL.

This clonotype was found many times. This chain links TRBV28 with TRBJ2-7; maybe TRBD2 (6 bases). Between the trimmed V and J ends, which lost 10 bases and 3 bases, there was a span of 16 bases. The CDR3 extends over 13 amino acids. Germline values: CDR1 MDHEN, CDR2 SYDVKM. The CDR3 DNA reads TGTGCCACACTCGGGACTCCACACTACGAGCAGTACTTC. This translates into CATLGTPHYEQYF.

This clonotype was seen repeatedly, ten times or more. The V call is TRBV20-1, the J call TRBJ2-3; a weak D match, TRBD2 (7 bases). V gave up 3 bases and J gave up 8 bases, with 24 bases separating them. The CDR3 runs 16 residues. Germline values: CDR1 DFQATT, CDR2 SNEGSKA (reference sequence). The CDR3 DNA reads TGCAGTGCTAGTCCGGGACTACGCCGGGACATGGTTACGCAGTATTTT. It specifies CSASPGLRRDMVTQYF.

This clonotype showed up many times. CDR3 bases: TGTGCCAGCAGCGTAGTCGGCGGGACAGCAGATACGCAGTATTTT. Protein sequence: CASSVVGGTADTQYF. This chain joins TRBV9 and TRBJ2-3; TRBD1 is a possible D gene (7 bases). V was pared by 0 bases and J by 4 bases, with 12 bases between. The germline V gene encodes CDR1 SGDLS and CDR2 YYNGEE. This CDR3 contains 15 residues.

This clonotype showed up many times. The chain links TRBV7-2 to TRBJ1-4; D is possibly TRBD1 (5 bases). CDR1 SGHTA and CDR2 FQGNSA come from the germline V gene. Between the trimmed V and J ends, which lost 1 base and 1 base, there was a span of 7 bases. The CDR3 loop spans 15 amino acids. The chain's CDR3 is CASSLGQGTNEKLFF. The CDR3 DNA reads TGTGCCAGCAGCTTAGGCCAGGGAACTAATGAAAAACTGTTTTTT.

Only one count was recorded for this clonotype. Since a much larger clone is just one base distant, this may be a read error. V is TRBV7-2 and J is TRBJ1-1; no clear D. Trimming left V 1 base short and J 3 bases short, with 12 bases between. Germline assignment: CDR1 SGHTA and CDR2 FQGNSA. The CDR3 is made up of 15 amino acids. The CDR3 DNA reads TGTGCCAGCAGCTTAGGGGTCCCGCGACACACTGAAGCTTTCTTT. Protein product: CASSLGVPRHTEAFF.

Many counts were recorded for this clonotype. The chain links TRBV6-2 or TRBV6-3 to TRBJ2-1; 14 bases fit TRBD2. V dropped 4 bases and J dropped 12; count of bases not matched to a gene: 11. This CDR3 is 16 amino acids long. Germline CDR1 and CDR2: MNHEY and SVGEGT. CDR3 DNA: TGTGCCAGCAGTTTCCCAGGGACTAGCGGGAGAAGGGGGCAGTTCTTC. It translates to CASSFPGTSGRRGQFF.

The chain has TRBV6-9 and TRBJ1-1, with 8 bases aligning to TRBD1. The CDR3 consists of 16 residues. With 3 bases clipped from V and 6 bases from J, the junction kept 12 bases outside the gene matches. The germline CDR1 and CDR2 sequences are MNHGY and SVAAGI. CDR3 protein: CASSYPSGQGYAEAFF. In DNA form, the CDR3 reads TGTGCCAGCAGTTACCCTTCCGGACAGGGATACGCTGAAGCTTTCTTT.

This chain joins TRBV6-2 or TRBV6-3 and TRBJ1-2, with D tentatively TRBD1 (6 bases). In germline, CDR1 is MNHEY, CDR2 SVGEGT. There are 15 residues in the CDR3. V lost 7 bases and J 7 bases, leaving 22 bases between the germline ends. The CDR3 loop reads CASTNYGAGAGGYTF. Written as DNA, the CDR3 is TGTGCCAGCACAAACTACGGGGCAGGGGCTGGTGGCTACACCTTC.

This clonotype was seen repeatedly, ten times or more. This chain connects TRBV30 to TRBJ1-5; D possibly corresponds to TRBD1 (5 bases). The CDR3 covers 15 residues. V was shortened by 1 base and J by 4 bases, with 14 bases between the two germline ends. Per the germline V gene, CDR1 is GTSNPN and CDR2 is SVGIG (reference sequence). The CDR3 DNA is TGTGCCTGGAGTGAGACCGACAGCGTAAATCAGCCCCAGCATTTT. Its translation is CAWSETDSVNQPQHF.

This clonotype was seen only a few times. V and J are TRBV7-8 and TRBJ2-7, with 8 bases aligning to TRBD1. Germline assignment: CDR1 SGHVS and CDR2 FQNEAQ. The CDR3 consists of 14 residues. J was trimmed by 5 bases and V by 5 bases; bases with no gene match: 8. CDR3 protein: CASSRRTGSDEQYF. In DNA form, the CDR3 reads TGTGCCAGCAGCCGCAGGACAGGGAGCGACGAGCAGTACTTC.